What follows are 10 T cell receptor beta chains derived from one specimen sequenced in a study of CD8 T cells in ankylosing spondylitis. Whole-study findings and limits: Ankylosing spondylitis blood seemed to carry a telltale TCR beta motif made of eight highly homologous variants.

TCRdb reprocessed the 5' RACE reads with MiXCR, giving one entry per CDR3 protein. The table lists around 540,000 distinct CDR3 sequences, 12% of them singletons. Antigens for these TCRs are unknown. What was sequenced was blood, either unsorted or a sorted T cell fraction (not recorded which). The receptors were sampled from a male donor with ankylosing spondylitis.

This chain joins TRBV14 and TRBJ1-6; tentatively, D is TRBD1 (5 bases). In germline, CDR1 is SGHDN, CDR2 FVKESK. V lost 5 bases and J lost 7, with 15 bases in between. The CDR3 extends over 15 amino acids. The CDR3 region is CASSDEGSVNSPLHF. The CDR3 region has the DNA TGTGCCAGCAGCGACGAGGGGTCCGTGAATTCACCCCTCCACTTT. The entire variable domain, with the rest obtained from reference TRBV14 and TRBJ1-6, is as follows: EAGVTQFPSHSVIEKGQTVTLRCDPISGHDNLYWYRRVMGKEIKFLLHFVKESKQDESGMPNNRFLAERTGGTYSTLKVQPAELEDSGVYFCASSDEGSVNSPLHFGNGTRLTVT.

This clonotype was picked up a small number of times. The chain carries TRBV12-3 or TRBV12-4 and TRBJ1-2; 7 nucleotides match TRBD1. The V and J ends lost 6 bases and 8 bases, in that order; junction bases with no gene match: 12. The CDR3 loop spans 14 amino acids. CDR3 DNA sequence: TGTGCCAGCAGGGCGACAGGGTGGATCTACGGCTACACCTTC. This translates into CASRATGWIYGYTF.

In this sample, this clonotype turned up many times. This chain links TRBV12-3 or TRBV12-4 with TRBJ2-1, with TRBD2 identical over 8 bases. The CDR3 length is 17 residues. The trim removed 7 bases at V and 1 base at J, leaving 12 bases unmatched. The CDR3 coding sequence is TGTGCCAGCAACCTCATTTTAGCGGGAAGGTCCTACAATGAGCAGTTCTTC. Translation: CASNLILAGRSYNEQFF.

This clonotype was counted many times. CDR3: CASSLSGGLTEAFF. The CDR3 bases are TGCGCCAGCAGCTTGTCAGGGGGATTAACTGAAGCTTTCTTT. The chain joins TRBV5-1 to TRBJ1-1; 7 nucleotides align to TRBD1. Losses at the gene ends were 1 base for V and 5 bases for J; bases not matched to a gene: 5. Germline CDR1 SGHRS, CDR2 YFSETQ. The CDR3 consists of 14 residues.

The chain joins TRBV6-2 or TRBV6-3 to TRBJ2-2; 8 bases map to TRBD1. There are 16 residues in the CDR3. V dropped 2 bases and J dropped 6; count of bases not matched to a gene: 8. Germline V gives CDR1 MNHEY, CDR2 SVGEGT. CDR3: CASSYVGRGRPGELFF. CDR3 bases: TGTGCCAGCAGTTACGTGGGCAGGGGGCGCCCCGGGGAGCTGTTTTTT.

V is TRBV6-5 and J is TRBJ2-1; D is unresolved. The germline V gene encodes CDR1 MNHEY and CDR2 SVGAGI. Trimming pared 0 bases from V and 0 bases from J, leaving 9 bases between. The CDR3 covers 16 residues. The CDR3 spells CASSYSISSSYNEQFF. The CDR3 coding sequence is TGTGCCAGCAGTTACTCGATTAGTAGCTCCTACAATGAGCAGTTCTTC.

This clonotype was seen many times. Its ends do not fully match the called genes, so a read error is possible. The chain joins TRBV7-6 to TRBJ2-7; TRBD2 matches at 8 bases. The germline CDR1 and CDR2 sequences are SGHVS and FNYEAQ. This CDR3 region has 13 residues. The chain's CDR3 is CASGREGIYEATF. DNA for the CDR3: TGTGCCAGCGGCCGGGAGGGTATCTATGAGGCCACATTC.

This clonotype has only a few counts. This chain joins TRBV5-1 and TRBJ2-1; 9 bases fit TRBD2. V gave up 1 base and J gave up 9 bases; unmatched junction bases: 8. The CDR3 has 15 amino acids. The V gene's germline CDR1 is SGHRS and CDR2 YFSETQ. For the CDR3, the DNA is TGCGCCAGCAGCTTGCCCACAGCGGGAGGAGCTGAGCAGTTCTTC. It yields the protein CASSLPTAGGAEQFF.

Only a few counts were recorded for this clonotype. This chain uses TRBV7-9 with TRBJ2-5; TRBD1 matches at 8 bases. Germline loops: CDR1 SEHNR, CDR2 FQNEAQ (reference sequence). This CDR3 spans 15 amino acids. Unmatched junction bases numbered 8, after V lost 5 bases and J lost 3 bases. The CDR3: CASSPDRAWEETQYF. CDR3 coding DNA: TGTGCCAGCAGCCCGGACAGGGCATGGGAAGAGACCCAGTACTTC. The full variable domain, its missing parts supplied by reference TRBV7-9 and TRBJ2-5, is DTGVSQNPRHKITKRGQNVTFRCDPISEHNRLYWYRQTLGQGPEFLTYFQNEAQLEKSRLLSDRFSAERPKGSFSTLEIQRTEQGDSAMYLCASSPDRAWEETQYFGPGTRLLVL.

This clonotype was detected ten times or more. The CDR3 DNA reads TGTGCCAGCAGTTCCCCTCGGTTAGCGGGGAACACCGGGGAGCTGTTTTTT. Encoded protein: CASSSPRLAGNTGELFF. This chain uses TRBV12-3 or TRBV12-4 with TRBJ2-2; 7 bases align to TRBD2. The CDR3 totals 17 residues. Unmatched junction bases numbered 9, after V lost 4 bases and J lost 1 base.